This paragraph covers one TCR beta chain sequence. TCRdb keeps only in-frame clones here, not all; method: immunoSEQ multiplex PCR. The sample lists about 27,000 clones; around nine tenths were seen once. This sample was included in a study of T cells in narcolepsy. Turning to the study itself: Patients with NT1 or NT2 and healthy control donors were enrolled.

There are 14 residues in the CDR3. This chain connects TRBV21-1 to TRBJ2-2. TRBV21-1 is deemed a pseudogene. The clonotype comes from a human donor with narcolepsy. Sequencing was carried out using CD45RA- memory CD4+ T cells from PBMCs. The CDR3 loop is CASSNDPQYGELFF. The CDR3 DNA reads as TGTGCCAGCAGCAATGATCCGCAATACGGGGAGCTGTTTTTT.